This T cell receptor (beta chain) was retrieved from a study of early T cells in non-severe SARS-CoV-2 infection. The overall study: Whole-blood bulk RNA, unsorted, was sequenced, and chains were unpaired.

The CDR3 covers 11 residues. In germline, CDR1 is ENHRY, CDR2 SYGVKD. V was trimmed by 8 bases and J by 0 bases, leaving 5 bases between them. Notes on the study in general: Matching results from VDJdb favored anti-spike CD8 responses, leaving private and CD4 specificities undetected.

This clonotype was counted a few times. What it binds is unknown. Individual cDNA molecules received unique molecular identifiers. TCRdb analysed the 5' RACE reads with MiXCR anew, one entry per CDR3 protein. The table shows 29,000 or so distinct CDR3 sequences, with roughly 9.7% occurring only once. The clonotype originates from an adult who was a healthcare worker with PCR-confirmed SARS-CoV-2 infection or an uninfected control (not recorded which). Sequenced material: whole blood. The J gene is TRBJ2-7, the V gene TRBV10-3; no clear D. As DNA, the CDR3 is TGTGCCATCGGGGTCTCCTACGAGCAGTACTTC. Translated, it gives CAIGVSYEQYF.